This T cell receptor (beta chain) appears in the sequencing data of a study of shared clonotypes between healthy human individuals. Trimming at V came to 7 bases and at J to 8 bases, leaving 9 bases not matched to a gene. The CDR3 runs to 12 residues. The germline CDR1 and CDR2 sequences are SQVTM and ANQGSEA. Profiling relied on immunoSEQ multiplex PCR, and the TCRdb table lists in-frame clones only, not all of them. Here the sample spans about 2 million clones, approximately 95% being singletons. Naive CD8 populations comprised CD45RO-negative cells positively selected for CCR7, excluding terminally differentiated effector memory CD45RA+ cells.

The sequenced material came from naive CD8+ T cells sorted from blood. The receptor was derived from a man aged 18 to 35 in good health. The chain recombines TRBV29-1 with TRBJ1-2; 8 bases are shared with TRBD1. The CDR3: CSARRGQEGYTF. The CDR3 DNA reads TGCAGCGCACGCAGGGGGCAAGAAGGCTACACCTTC.